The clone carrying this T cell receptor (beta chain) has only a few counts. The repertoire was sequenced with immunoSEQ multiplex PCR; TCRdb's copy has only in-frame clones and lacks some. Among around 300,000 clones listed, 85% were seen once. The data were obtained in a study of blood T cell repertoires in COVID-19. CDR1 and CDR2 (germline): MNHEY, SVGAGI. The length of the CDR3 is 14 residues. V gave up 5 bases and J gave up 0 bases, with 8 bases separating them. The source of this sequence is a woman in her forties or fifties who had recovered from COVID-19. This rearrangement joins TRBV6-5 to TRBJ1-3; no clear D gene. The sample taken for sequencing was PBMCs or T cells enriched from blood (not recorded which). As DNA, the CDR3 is TGTGCCAGCAGTCTGAAGAGCTCTGGAAACACCATATATTTT. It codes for CASSLKSSGNTIYF.